These 27 T cell receptor beta chains were all obtained from the same sample, sequenced in a study of brain T cells in children with intractable seizures. The time point was: blood from clinic visit 5 months post-surgery; TSC patient then seizure free. TCRdb keeps only in-frame clones here, not all; method: immunoSEQ multiplex PCR. The table includes about 350,000 clones, 93% detected once. The material was peripheral blood, obtained roughly 5 months after surgery. The receptors shown here come from a boy under two years old with tuberous sclerosis and intractable seizures.

This clone came up once. The chain combines TRBV10-3 with TRBJ1-2; possibly TRBD1 for D (6 bases). CDR1 ENHRY and CDR2 SYGVKD come from the germline V gene. The CDR3 spans 12 residues. The germline V and J ends were trimmed by 3 bases and 8 bases, with 10 bases remaining between them. The CDR3 region is CAISEGGGGYTF. The CDR3 nucleotides are TGTGCCATCAGTGAAGGGGGAGGCGGCTACACCTTC.

This CDR3 reads CASSLPSQPQHF. CDR3 DNA sequence: TGTGCCAGCAGCTTACCGAGTCAGCCCCAGCATTTT. This chain connects TRBV7-8 to TRBJ1-5, with D unresolved. The CDR3 is 12 residues long. Trimming removed 2 bases from V and 6 bases from J, with 5 bases in between. Germline V gene sequence: CDR1 SGHVS, CDR2 FQNEAQ.

The J gene is TRBJ1-2, the V gene TRBV3-1 (or the pseudogene TRBV3-2); D unclear. The CDR3 is 17 residues long. The V gene lost 4 bases and the J gene lost 4 bases, with 22 bases spanning the gap. Per germline, CDR1 LGHDT and CDR2 YNNKEL (reference sequence). The CDR3 region has the DNA TGTGCCAGCAGCCCTATATATTCGGTGACTCCTCCCTATGGCTACACCTTC. As protein: CASSPIYSVTPPYGYTF.

The chain couples TRBV15 to TRBJ1-2; D gene uncertain. V was trimmed by 1 base and J by 8 bases, leaving 8 bases between them. Germline V gene lookup returns CDR1 LNHNV and CDR2 YYDKDF (reference sequence). This CDR3 is built from 12 residues. This chain's CDR3 is CATSRALEGYTF. The CDR3 DNA follows: TGTGCCACCAGCAGAGCCCTCGAAGGCTACACCTTC.

The chain employs TRBV5-8 and TRBJ2-1; 12 bases are a match to TRBD2. V shed 4 bases, J shed 4 bases, and the junction held 3 bases outside the gene matches. The germline V gene has CDR1 SGHTS and CDR2 YDEGEE. The CDR3 totals 15 residues. In nucleotides, the CDR3 is TGTGCCAGCAGCCCTGGACTAGCGGGGTACAATGAGCAGTTCTTC. This gives the protein CASSPGLAGYNEQFF.

The chain joins TRBV19 to TRBJ1-2; 7 bases are a match to TRBD1. The germline V gene encodes CDR1 LNHDA and CDR2 SQIVND (reference sequence). The V and J ends lost 7 bases and 4 bases, in that order; junction bases with no gene match: 12. CDR3 length: 15 amino acids. The CDR3 DNA follows: TGTGCCAGTAAGGTCGACAGGGTGAGCAGCTATGGCTACACCTTC. It is translated as CASKVDRVSSYGYTF. The full variable domain, in which reference TRBV19 and TRBJ1-2 provide the parts outside the CDR3, is DGGITQSPKYLFRKEGQNVTLSCEQNLNHDAMYWYRQDPGQGLRLIYYSQIVNDFQKGDIAEGYSVSREKKESFPLTVTSAQKNPTAFYLCASKVDRVSSYGYTFGSGTRLTVV.

The genes are TRBV10-1 and TRBJ2-2, with TRBD2 matching 13 bases. The CDR3 spans 13 residues. Trimming at V came to 4 bases and at J to 14 bases, leaving 4 bases not matched to a gene. The germline gives CDR1 WNHNN, CDR2 SYGVQD (reference sequence). The CDR3 DNA reads TGCGCCAGCAGTGTCAGGACTAGCGGGAGTCTGTTTTTT. Protein: CASSVRTSGSLFF.

The chain couples TRBV5-1 to TRBJ2-1, with D maybe TRBD2 (5 bases). V lost 0 bases and J 10 bases, leaving 8 bases between the germline ends. Germline lookup yields CDR1 SGHRS and CDR2 YFSETQ. This CDR3 is built from 12 residues. This chain's CDR3 is CASSLDAGEQFF. CDR3 nucleotides: TGCGCCAGCAGCTTGGACGCGGGCGAGCAGTTCTTC.

V is TRBV24-1 and J is TRBJ2-7, with D tentatively TRBD1 (7 bases). The germline gives CDR1 KGHDR, CDR2 SFDVKD. CDR3 length equals 16 residues. Between the trimmed V and J ends, which lost 5 bases and 2 bases, there was a span of 18 bases. The CDR3 DNA reads TGTGCCACCAGTGGGAGGGGGCTAACAGGGCCCTACGAGCAGTACTTC. Protein sequence: CATSGRGLTGPYEQYF.

This chain links TRBV6-4 with TRBJ1-2; 9 bases fit TRBD1. Unmatched junction bases numbered 6, after V lost 7 bases and J lost 12 bases. The CDR3 is 11 residues long. The germline V gene encodes CDR1 MRHNA and CDR2 SNTAGT. CDR3: CASTPTGGNTF. The CDR3 DNA reads as TGTGCCAGCACTCCGACAGGGGGAAACACCTTC.

The V gene is TRBV5-1, the J gene TRBJ1-1, with unresolved D. The length of the CDR3 is 13 residues. Germline-derived CDR1 and CDR2 are SGHRS and YFSETQ. The V gene lost 0 bases and the J gene lost 7 bases, with 10 bases spanning the gap. CDR3 protein: CASSLDSTNEAFF. Here the CDR3 DNA reads TGCGCCAGCAGCTTGGATTCCACAAATGAAGCTTTCTTT.

The chain is built from TRBV11-2 and TRBJ1-1, with D hard to call. Germline V gene data show CDR1 as SGHAT and CDR2 as FQNNGV. This CDR3 is 14 amino acids long. V lost 5 bases to trimming and J lost 7 bases, with 17 bases between them. CDR3: CASSPLSWAVEAFF. The DNA for the CDR3 is TGTGCCAGCAGCCCACTCTCTTGGGCCGTTGAAGCTTTCTTT.

V and J are TRBV7-8 and TRBJ2-3, with 8 nucleotides matching TRBD2. CDR3 length: 19 amino acids. The J segment lost 4 bases and the V segment lost 5 bases, leaving 20 bases of the junction unmatched. Per the germline V gene, CDR1 is SGHVS and CDR2 is FQNEAQ. CDR3 coding DNA: TGTGCCAGCAGCCTTTTGGGGCCGGGGGGGGGCTTGCTGGCAGATACGCAGTATTTT. Its protein product is CASSLLGPGGGLLADTQYF.

The rearrangement joins TRBV7-6 to TRBJ2-7, with 7 positions matching TRBD2. The V segment lost 5 bases and the J segment 4 bases; nucleotides outside the gene matches: 5. The CDR3 consists of 13 residues. The germline V gene encodes CDR1 SGHVS and CDR2 FNYEAQ. In DNA form, the CDR3 reads TGTGCCAGCAGCCCCGTGGGGGGGTACGAGCAGTACTTC. Translation gives CASSPVGGYEQYF.

The chain combines TRBV5-1 with TRBJ2-3; D may be TRBD2 (6 bases). The CDR3 consists of 14 residues. CDR1 and CDR2 (germline): SGHRS, YFSETQ. V shed 3 bases and J shed 5 bases, with 13 bases lying between them. The CDR3 bases are TGCGCCAGCAGCTCGAGGAGGGCCAGAGATACGCAGTATTTT. Its protein is CASSSRRARDTQYF.

The V gene is TRBV25-1, the J gene TRBJ1-1; unclear D gene. Trimming took off 1 base at V and 9 bases at J, with 21 bases between the two ends. The CDR3 has 16 residues. The V gene's germline CDR1 is MGHDK and CDR2 SYGVNS. The CDR3 DNA reads as TGTGCCAGCAGTGAATTTTCTCGGAATAATTGGAGGAAAGCTTTCTTT. It is translated as CASSEFSRNNWRKAFF.

V is TRBV5-8 and J is TRBJ2-4, with TRBD1 as a possible D gene (6 bases). The germline CDR1 and CDR2 sequences are SGHTS and YDEGEE. Trimming left V 3 bases short and J 7 bases short, with 23 bases between. This CDR3 has 17 residues. The CDR3 DNA sequence: TGTGCCAGCAGCTCGCCCCGATACAGGGCCGCCGGGAACATTCAGTACTTC. As protein: CASSSPRYRAAGNIQYF.

This chain links TRBV11-3 with TRBJ2-5; D is perhaps TRBD1 or TRBD2 (7 bases each). Trimming took off 5 bases at V and 7 bases at J, with 20 bases between the two ends. CDR3 length: 15 amino acids. Germline-derived CDR1 and CDR2 are SGHNT and YENEEA. The CDR3 nucleotides read TGTGCCAGCAGCCAAGCCCAGGGGGGGTTAGCGACCCAGTACTTC. It is translated as CASSQAQGGLATQYF. The full variable domain, rest sourced from reference TRBV11-3 and TRBJ2-5, is EAGVVQSPRYKIIEKKQPVAFWCNPISGHNTLYWYLQNLGQGPELLIRYENEEAVDDSQLPKDRFSAERLKGVDSTLKIQPAELGDSAVYLCASSQAQGGLATQYFGPGTRLLVL.

The rearrangement links TRBV19 to TRBJ1-5; 10 nucleotides match TRBD1. Germline V lookup: CDR1 LNHDA, CDR2 SQIVND (reference sequence). This CDR3 is built from 17 residues. Trimming cost V 5 bases and J 5 bases; bases outside gene matches: 12. Written as DNA, the CDR3 is TGTGCCAGTAGTCCAAGACAGGGGGCGAGGGGGGATCAGCCCCAGCATTTT. It specifies CASSPRQGARGDQPQHF.

The chain joins TRBV5-1 to TRBJ2-3, with 11 bases fitting TRBD1. V lost 4 bases to trimming and J lost 4 bases; unmatched junction nucleotides: 5. This CDR3 region has 15 residues. Germline V gives CDR1 SGHRS, CDR2 YFSETQ. This CDR3 reads CASSPRTGGPDTQYF. The CDR3 coding sequence is TGCGCCAGCAGCCCTCGGACAGGGGGCCCAGATACGCAGTATTTT.

The rearrangement joins TRBV24-1 to TRBJ1-2; 10 bases agree with TRBD1. J lost 6 bases, V lost 3 bases, and 6 bases had no gene match. CDR3 length: 15 residues. Germline CDR1 and CDR2: KGHDR and SFDVKD. DNA of the CDR3: TGTGCCACCAGTGATACGGACAGGGGGGGGAATGGCTACACCTTC. This codes for CATSDTDRGGNGYTF.

The chain links TRBV5-6 to TRBJ2-7, with D possibly being TRBD2 (6 bases). Per germline, CDR1 SGHDT and CDR2 YYEEEE. Trimming took off 0 bases at V and 9 bases at J, with 10 bases between the two ends. The CDR3 runs 12 residues. The chain's CDR3 is CASSLGGGGQYF. The DNA of the CDR3 is TGTGCCAGCAGCTTGGGGGGAGGAGGGCAGTACTTC.

This rearrangement joins TRBV25-1 to TRBJ2-7; 7 bases fit TRBD1. V was pared by 3 bases and J by 4 bases, with 6 bases of the junction left unmatched. CDR3 length: 14 amino acids. Per the germline V gene, CDR1 is MGHDK and CDR2 is SYGVNS. CDR3 nucleotides: TGTGCCAGCAGTGATTACAGGGGCGGGTACGAGCAGTACTTC. Encoded protein: CASSDYRGGYEQYF.

This rearrangement joins TRBV6-1 to TRBJ2-3; no firm D call. This CDR3 contains 13 residues. Germline V gene lookup returns CDR1 MNHNS and CDR2 SASEGT. V was shortened by 2 bases and J by 4 bases, with 7 bases between the two germline ends. The CDR3 nucleotides are TGTGCCAGCAGTGAATTAGATGCAGATACGCAGTATTTT. It specifies CASSELDADTQYF.

The chain employs TRBV4-1 and TRBJ2-3; 9 nucleotides agree with TRBD2. After removal of 1 base from V and 4 bases from J, the junction contained 3 bases not matched to a gene. CDR1 and CDR2 from the germline V gene are MGHRA and YSYEKL. The CDR3 runs to 15 residues. In DNA, the CDR3 is TGCGCCAGCAGCCAAGGGCGGGGGGGCCCAGATACGCAGTATTTT. Amino acids: CASSQGRGGPDTQYF.

The J gene is TRBJ2-7, the V gene TRBV12-3 or TRBV12-4; D not certain. Trimming took off 4 bases at V and 2 bases at J, with 9 bases between the two ends. The CDR3 totals 13 residues. The CDR3 protein is CASSSPAPYEQYF. As DNA, the CDR3 is TGTGCCAGCAGTTCTCCGGCCCCCTACGAGCAGTACTTC.

The rearrangement joins TRBV19 to TRBJ2-2; D gene unclear. There are 13 residues in the CDR3. V was shortened by 0 bases and J by 6 bases, with 5 bases between the two germline ends. The germline V gene has CDR1 LNHDA and CDR2 SQIVND (reference sequence). The CDR3 reads CASSIDVAGELFF. CDR3 in DNA: TGTGCCAGTAGTATAGATGTAGCCGGGGAGCTGTTTTTT.